This note documents a single T cell receptor (beta chain) sequence. Antigen unknown. The data were obtained in a study of tumor-infiltrating lymphocytes in glioblastoma multiforme. Study-level points and caveats: Clone frequencies may be distorted by unequal TCR transcripts per cell.

Three nested ARM-PCR rounds with V-beta and C-beta primers built TCRB libraries. TCRdb passed the multiplex PCR reads through MiXCR, listing each CDR3 protein once. Of more than 10,000 distinct CDR3 sequences detected, around three fifths appear once; the ten largest clones hold around 32%. CDR3 length: 14 amino acids. Germline CDR1 is SQVTM and CDR2 is ANQGSEA. Trimming at V came to 4 bases and at J to 8 bases, leaving 11 bases not matched to a gene. Sequencing used brain tumor tissue. The receptor was isolated from a male donor with glioblastoma. V gene TRBV29-1 combines with J gene TRBJ2-1; 7 bases line up with TRBD2. In nucleotides, the CDR3 is TGCAGCGTTGCTGGGAGGGCCTCCCTCCATGAGCAGTTCTTC. This encodes CSVAGRASLHEQFF.